These T cell receptor beta chains were read from a single sample in a study of T-cell reconstitution after alpha-beta-depleted transplantation in children. TCRdb used MiXCR to reprocess the PCR reads, holding one entry per CDR3 protein. The table has over 90,000 distinct CDR3 sequences, under 9% seen once. The sequenced sample was PBMCs, obtained before TCRalphabeta/CD19-depleted stem cell transplant. These receptors all stem from a boy under 10 years old with acute lymphoblastic leukemia, due to receive a stem cell transplant. The CDR3 runs from the conserved cysteine through the conserved F or W. The order of the fields is J gene, D gene, clone size, V gene, CDR3 protein, CDR3 DNA. A D gene is named only where the DNA matches it firmly. Part of the rows lack a size; the others show once, few, many or a class for expanded clones.

j_gene: TRBJ1-3; d_gene: NA; abundance: many; v_gene: TRBV28; CDR3aa: CASSSTGVGNSYTIYF; CDR3nt: TGTGCCAGCAGTTCCACGGGGGTCGGTAATTCTTACACCATATATTTT
j_gene: TRBJ1-6; d_gene: NA; abundance: few; v_gene: TRBV7-9; CDR3aa: CASSPLGYNSPLHF; CDR3nt: TGTGCCAGCAGCCCACTGGGATATAATTCACCCCTCCACTTT
j_gene: TRBJ1-2; d_gene: NA; abundance: NA; v_gene: TRBV20-1; CDR3aa: CSASVGVNYGYTF; CDR3nt: TGCAGTGCTAGCGTCGGCGTTAACTATGGCTACACCTTC
j_gene: TRBJ1-1; d_gene: NA; abundance: NA; v_gene: TRBV9; CDR3aa: CASSVDPMNTEAFF; CDR3nt: TGTGCCAGCAGCGTTGACCCCATGAACACTGAAGCTTTCTTT
j_gene: TRBJ2-2; d_gene: NA; abundance: few; v_gene: TRBV12-3/TRBV12-4; CDR3aa: CASSSVGLTGELFF; CDR3nt: TGTGCCAGCAGTTCAGTAGGACTCACCGGGGAGCTGTTTTTT
j_gene: TRBJ2-2; d_gene: TRBD1; abundance: few; v_gene: TRBV27; CDR3aa: CASSLTGANTGELFF; CDR3nt: TGTGCCAGCAGTTTGACAGGGGCGAACACCGGGGAGCTGTTTTTT
j_gene: TRBJ1-3; d_gene: TRBD1; abundance: few; v_gene: TRBV7-9; CDR3aa: CASSAKTGNSGNTIYF; CDR3nt: TGTGCCAGCAGCGCAAAGACAGGGAACTCTGGAAACACCATATATTTT
j_gene: TRBJ2-5; d_gene: NA; abundance: many; v_gene: TRBV18; CDR3aa: CASSPLHEAETQYF; CDR3nt: TGTGCCAGCTCACCTCTACACGAGGCAGAGACCCAGTACTTC
j_gene: TRBJ2-7; d_gene: NA; abundance: many; v_gene: TRBV20-1; CDR3aa: CSAPMGRWNYEQYF; CDR3nt: TGCAGTGCTCCCATGGGACGCTGGAACTACGAGCAGTACTTC
j_gene: TRBJ2-6; d_gene: NA; abundance: NA; v_gene: TRBV5-1; CDR3aa: CASSLGGHGANVLTF; CDR3nt: TGCGCCAGCAGCTTGGGGGGGCATGGGGCCAACGTCCTGACTTTC
j_gene: TRBJ1-5; d_gene: NA; abundance: many; v_gene: TRBV3-1; CDR3aa: CASSQGVPGYAPQHF; CDR3nt: TGTGCCAGCAGCCAAGGTGTTCCAGGGTATGCGCCCCAGCATTTT
j_gene: TRBJ1-6; d_gene: TRBD1; abundance: NA; v_gene: TRBV20-1; CDR3aa: CSARDSLGLYRGTDNSPLHF; CDR3nt: TGCAGTGCTAGAGACTCCCTTGGTTTATACAGGGGTACCGATAATTCACCCCTCCACTTT
j_gene: TRBJ2-5; d_gene: NA; abundance: NA; v_gene: TRBV7-9; CDR3aa: CASSLEGIPGETQYF; CDR3nt: TGTGCCAGCAGCTTGGAGGGGATCCCTGGGGAGACCCAGTACTTC
j_gene: TRBJ1-1; d_gene: TRBD1; abundance: many; v_gene: TRBV4-2; CDR3aa: CASSLRQGGWMNTEAFF; CDR3nt: TGTGCCAGCAGCCTAAGACAGGGCGGATGGATGAACACTGAAGCTTTCTTT
j_gene: TRBJ2-3; d_gene: TRBD2; abundance: few; v_gene: TRBV5-1; CDR3aa: CASSPLAGTSTDTQYF; CDR3nt: TGCGCCAGCAGCCCGCTAGCGGGTACTAGCACAGATACGCAGTATTTT
j_gene: TRBJ2-7; d_gene: NA; abundance: many; v_gene: TRBV2; CDR3aa: CASSEGAGEYF; CDR3nt: TGTGCCAGCAGTGAAGGGGCAGGGGAGTACTTC
j_gene: TRBJ2-1; d_gene: NA; abundance: many; v_gene: TRBV3-1; CDR3aa: CASSQGRNNEQFF; CDR3nt: TGTGCCAGCAGCCAAGGGCGGAACAATGAGCAGTTCTTC
j_gene: TRBJ2-5; d_gene: NA; abundance: few; v_gene: TRBV15; CDR3aa: CATSRGVLKAQETQYF; CDR3nt: TGTGCCACCAGCAGGGGGGTTCTAAAGGCTCAAGAGACCCAGTACTTC
j_gene: TRBJ2-7; d_gene: NA; abundance: few; v_gene: TRBV18; CDR3aa: CASSPKTAELYEQYF; CDR3nt: TGTGCCAGCTCACCTAAGACAGCGGAACTTTACGAGCAGTACTTC
j_gene: TRBJ1-1; d_gene: NA; abundance: NA; v_gene: TRBV3-1; CDR3aa: CASSGRWNTEAFF; CDR3nt: TGTGCCAGCAGCGGGAGGTGGAACACTGAAGCTTTCTTT
j_gene: TRBJ2-5; d_gene: NA; abundance: NA; v_gene: TRBV5-4; CDR3aa: CASSLGTTSPETQYF; CDR3nt: TGTGCCAGCAGCCTCGGGACCACCTCCCCAGAGACCCAGTACTTC
j_gene: TRBJ2-6; d_gene: NA; abundance: many; v_gene: TRBV28; CDR3aa: CASSEGQRNPSGANVLTF; CDR3nt: TGTGCCAGCAGTGAGGGACAACGGAATCCATCTGGGGCCAACGTCCTGACTTTC
j_gene: TRBJ2-7; d_gene: NA; abundance: many; v_gene: TRBV28; CDR3aa: CASSFVAKGLVYEQYF; CDR3nt: TGTGCCAGCAGTTTTGTGGCCAAAGGTCTCGTCTACGAGCAGTACTTC
j_gene: TRBJ2-2; d_gene: NA; abundance: NA; v_gene: TRBV24-1; CDR3aa: CGASDEGYGELFF; CDR3nt: TGTGGCGCCAGTGATGAGGGGTACGGGGAGCTGTTTTTT
j_gene: TRBJ2-3; d_gene: NA; abundance: many; v_gene: TRBV5-1; CDR3aa: CASGGGHPGRGTDTQYF; CDR3nt: TGCGCCAGCGGCGGGGGCCACCCGGGGAGGGGCACAGATACGCAGTATTTT
j_gene: TRBJ2-7; d_gene: NA; abundance: many; v_gene: TRBV29-1; CDR3aa: CSVELLIRGMDEQYF; CDR3nt: TGCAGCGTTGAACTACTAATCAGGGGCATGGACGAGCAGTACTTC
j_gene: TRBJ2-4; d_gene: TRBD2; abundance: NA; v_gene: TRBV2; CDR3aa: CTSSEVREGKSQYF; CDR3nt: TGCACCAGCAGTGAAGTCAGGGAGGGGAAGAGTCAGTACTTC
j_gene: TRBJ1-6; d_gene: NA; abundance: few; v_gene: TRBV5-4; CDR3aa: CASSLKSFGDSPLHF; CDR3nt: TGTGCCAGCAGCTTGAAGTCCTTCGGAGATTCACCCCTCCACTTT
j_gene: TRBJ1-2; d_gene: TRBD1; abundance: many; v_gene: TRBV10-3; CDR3aa: CAINRYGTDVGGYTF; CDR3nt: TGTGCCATCAACCGGTACGGGACAGACGTAGGTGGCTACACCTTC
j_gene: TRBJ2-3; d_gene: NA; abundance: many; v_gene: TRBV12-3/TRBV12-4; CDR3aa: CASSSRVDTQYF; CDR3nt: TGTGCCAGCAGCTCCCGGGTCGATACGCAGTATTTT
j_gene: TRBJ2-2; d_gene: NA; abundance: many; v_gene: TRBV20-1; CDR3aa: CSARGTRNTGELFF; CDR3nt: TGCAGTGCTAGGGGGACACGTAACACCGGGGAGCTGTTTTTT
j_gene: TRBJ1-2; d_gene: NA; abundance: NA; v_gene: TRBV15; CDR3aa: CATSRPGQGSRPNYGYTF; CDR3nt: TGTGCCACCAGCAGACCCGGCCAGGGGAGTAGGCCAAACTATGGCTACACCTTC
j_gene: TRBJ1-2; d_gene: TRBD1; abundance: few; v_gene: TRBV12-3/TRBV12-4; CDR3aa: CASSLVTGEGGYTF; CDR3nt: TGTGCCAGCAGTCTAGTGACAGGGGAGGGTGGCTACACCTTC
j_gene: TRBJ2-7; d_gene: TRBD1; abundance: few; v_gene: TRBV2; CDR3aa: CASSGQAFYEQYF; CDR3nt: TGTGCCAGCAGCGGACAGGCATTCTACGAGCAGTACTTC
j_gene: TRBJ2-1; d_gene: TRBD2; abundance: NA; v_gene: TRBV10-2; CDR3aa: CASLQRPGLAGGDEQFF; CDR3nt: TGCGCCAGTCTTCAAAGGCCGGGACTAGCGGGGGGGGATGAGCAGTTCTTC
j_gene: TRBJ1-3; d_gene: NA; abundance: many; v_gene: TRBV6-2/TRBV6-3; CDR3aa: CASTQTSLSGNTIYF; CDR3nt: TGTGCCAGCACCCAGACATCGCTCTCTGGAAACACCATATATTTT
j_gene: TRBJ2-7; d_gene: NA; abundance: few; v_gene: TRBV2; CDR3aa: CASSSGISYEQYF; CDR3nt: TGTGCCAGCAGTTCCGGGATTTCCTACGAGCAGTACTTC
j_gene: TRBJ2-2; d_gene: NA; abundance: many; v_gene: TRBV24-1; CDR3aa: CATSDEGYGELFF; CDR3nt: TGTGCCACCAGTGATGAGGGGTACGGGGAGCTGTTTTTT
j_gene: TRBJ2-1; d_gene: NA; abundance: many; v_gene: TRBV5-1; CDR3aa: CASSWDPPGDEQFF; CDR3nt: TGCGCCAGCAGCTGGGACCCCCCGGGGGATGAGCAGTTCTTC
j_gene: TRBJ1-2; d_gene: NA; abundance: NA; v_gene: TRBV7-2; CDR3aa: CASSLDRLGYGYTF; CDR3nt: TGTGCCAGCAGCTTAGACAGGCTCGGCTATGGCTACACCTTC
j_gene: TRBJ2-5; d_gene: NA; abundance: many; v_gene: TRBV7-6; CDR3aa: CASSLPGLKETQYF; CDR3nt: TGTGCCAGCAGCTTACCGGGGCTTAAGGAGACCCAGTACTTC
j_gene: TRBJ2-3; d_gene: NA; abundance: many; v_gene: TRBV29-1; CDR3aa: CSAWGDFTDTQYF; CDR3nt: TGCAGCGCTTGGGGGGACTTCACAGATACGCAGTATTTT
j_gene: TRBJ2-1; d_gene: NA; abundance: many; v_gene: TRBV6-5; CDR3aa: CASRALQYNEQFF; CDR3nt: TGTGCCAGCAGAGCTCTTCAGTACAATGAGCAGTTCTTC
j_gene: TRBJ1-2; d_gene: NA; abundance: many; v_gene: TRBV7-2; CDR3aa: CASSYDSSSNYGYTF; CDR3nt: TGTGCCAGCAGTTATGACAGCTCCTCTAACTATGGCTACACCTTC